These 15 T cell receptor beta chains came from one sample sequenced in a study of glioma-infiltrating T cells. Amplification of TCR alpha and beta CDR3 regions from RNA used iRepertoire nested multiplex PCR. In TCRdb, the multiplex PCR reads were re-called with MiXCR into one record per CDR3 protein. The profile shows approximately 130,000 distinct CDR3 sequences, around 25% of them singletons. The sample was glioma tissue, nonneoplastic brain tissue, or PBMCs (not recorded which). The origin of the receptors is a human donor with low-grade glioma or glioblastoma, undergoing nonglioma brain surgery, or in good health (not recorded which).

This clonotype was counted at least ten times. The V gene is TRBV6-6, the J gene TRBJ1-5; unclear D gene. Germline V gene sequence: CDR1 MNHNY, CDR2 SVGAGI (reference sequence). The CDR3 has 14 amino acids. The V end lost 0 bases, the J end lost 1 base, and 4 bases lay between the germline ends. CDR3 sequence reads: CASSYSGSNQPQHF. The CDR3 nucleotides are TGTGCCAGCAGTTACTCGGGAAGCAATCAGCCCCAGCATTTT.

In its sample, this clonotype was seen many times. V gene TRBV7-8 combines with J gene TRBJ2-3, with TRBD2 matching over 8 bases. CDR3 length equals 16 residues. Germline V gene data show CDR1 as SGHVS and CDR2 as FQNEAQ. V shed 5 bases, J shed 0 bases, and the junction held 7 bases outside the gene matches. CDR3 residues: CASSPSSGDSTDTQYF. In DNA form, the CDR3 reads TGTGCCAGCAGCCCGAGTAGCGGGGACAGCACAGATACGCAGTATTTT.

In this sample, this clonotype turned up many times. The gene calls are TRBV6-7 and TRBJ2-5, with D perhaps given as TRBD1 or TRBD2 (5 bases each). TRBV6-7 is marked as an open reading frame, function uncertain. The V and J ends lost 7 bases and 3 bases respectively, with 15 bases between them. The CDR3 is made up of 14 amino acids. CDR3 residues: CASTTGQLKETQYF. The CDR3 DNA reads as TGTGCCAGCACCACGGGGCAGCTTAAAGAGACCCAGTACTTC.

Comment on this clonotype: This could be a read error, since a much larger clone is one nucleotide away. V is TRBV2 and J is TRBJ1-1; TRBD1 aligns across 7 bases. The CDR3 is made up of 14 amino acids. The V gene's germline CDR1 is SNHLY and CDR2 FYNNEI. This CDR3 reads CASNGQVMNAEAFF. The CDR3 region has the DNA TGTGCCAGCAATGGACAGGTCATGAACGCTGAAGCTTTCTTT. Based on the CDR3 plus reference TRBV2 and TRBJ1-1, the full variable domain is EPEVTQTPSHQVTQMGQEVILRCVPISNHLYFYWYRQILGQKVEFLVSFYNNEISEKSEIFDDQFSVERPDGSNFTLKIRSTKLEDSAMYFCASNGQVMNAEAFFGQGTRLTVV.

This clonotype turned up a few times. The rearrangement uses TRBV15 and TRBJ1-3; D gene ambiguous. This CDR3 comprises 15 residues. V shed 5 bases and J shed 3 bases, with 14 bases lying between them. The germline V gene encodes CDR1 LNHNV and CDR2 YYDKDF (reference sequence). The CDR3 DNA reads as TGTGCCACCAGCCCTGCCTGGGCGGTTGGAAACACCATATATTTT. It codes for CATSPAWAVGNTIYF.

This clonotype has a count of ten or more. This sequence joins TRBV6-6 and TRBJ2-5; TRBD1 matches 7 bases. Losses at the gene ends were 2 bases for V and 5 bases for J; bases not matched to a gene: 2. The CDR3 totals 13 residues. Germline CDR1 and CDR2: MNHNY and SVGAGI (reference sequence). This CDR3 reads CASSYRGRETQYF. Here the CDR3 DNA reads TGTGCCAGCAGTTACAGGGGGCGTGAGACCCAGTACTTC.

This clonotype was seen ten or more times. This chain joins TRBV7-9 and TRBJ2-1; D possibly matches TRBD1 or TRBD2 (5 bases each). The CDR3 spans 14 residues. V shed 5 bases and J shed 3 bases, with 11 bases lying between them. Germline lookup yields CDR1 SEHNR and CDR2 FQNEAQ (reference sequence). The chain's CDR3 is CASSPEGIYNEQFF. The CDR3 nucleotides read TGTGCCAGCAGCCCCGAGGGGATCTACAATGAGCAGTTCTTC.

For the CDR3, the DNA is TGTGCCAGCAGCTACGGTCCTGAAGCTTTCTTT. Encoded protein: CASSYGPEAFF. The rearrangement joins TRBV5-5 to TRBJ1-1, with D unclear. The CDR3 runs to 11 residues. Trimming shortened V by 3 bases and J by 6 bases, and 6 bases separated the two germline ends. CDR1 and CDR2 from the germline V gene are SGHKS and YYEKEE (reference sequence).

The chain links TRBV19 to TRBJ2-1; 8 bases line up with TRBD1. The CDR3 runs to 16 residues. CDR1 LNHDA and CDR2 SQIVND come from the germline V gene (reference sequence). V dropped 5 bases and J dropped 4; count of bases not matched to a gene: 10. Here the CDR3 DNA reads TGTGCCAGTAGTCCATTTCAGGGGGCTCAGTACAATGAGCAGTTCTTC. It encodes CASSPFQGAQYNEQFF.

This clonotype was observed a few times. Relative to the germline gene, one junction end is altered; a read error may explain this. The gene calls are TRBV7-7 and TRBJ2-1; a possible D gene is TRBD1 (5 bases). The CDR3 has 14 residues. Germline values: CDR1 SSHAT, CDR2 FNYEAQ (reference sequence). CDR3 protein: CASSLSTAGTSMFF. CDR3 nucleotide sequence: TGTGCTAGCAGCTTATCGACAGCAGGAACAAGTATGTTCTTC.

This clonotype was seen many times. The rearrangement joins TRBV27 to TRBJ1-4, with D possibly being TRBD1 (5 bases). CDR3 length: 13 residues. Trimming took 3 bases from V and 5 from J, leaving 7 bases between them. Germline-derived CDR1 and CDR2 are MNHEY and SMNVEV (reference sequence). This chain's CDR3 is CASSFGGNEKLFF. CDR3 coding DNA: TGTGCCAGCAGTTTCGGGGGGAATGAAAAACTGTTTTTT.

The chain employs TRBV10-3 and TRBJ2-1, with D unclear. V lost 7 bases and J 4 bases, leaving 14 bases between the germline ends. CDR3 length: 14 amino acids. Germline loops: CDR1 ENHRY, CDR2 SYGVKD. CDR3 region: CAINGGEIYNEQFF. The CDR3 DNA is TGTGCCATCAATGGCGGAGAGATATACAATGAGCAGTTCTTC.

This clonotype was detected only a few times. CDR3 in DNA: TGTGCCAGCAGCGCAGGGGGAGAGGATGAAGCTTTCTTT. It is translated as CASSAGGEDEAFF. The chain carries TRBV7-9 and TRBJ1-1; 7 bases are shared with TRBD1. The germline V gene has CDR1 SEHNR and CDR2 FQNEAQ (reference sequence). CDR3 length: 13 residues. Trimming removed 5 bases from V and 7 bases from J; junction bases left unmatched: 7.

The J gene is TRBJ2-3, the V gene TRBV20-1; 8 bases line up with TRBD2. CDR1 is DFQATT and CDR2 is SNEGSKA in the germline V gene (reference sequence). The CDR3 totals 15 residues. V lost 5 bases, J lost 2 bases, and 9 bases stayed unmatched. CDR3 nucleotides: TGCAGTGCTCCGGGGGGGGAGTGGGACACAGATACGCAGTATTTT. Its protein is CSAPGGEWDTDTQYF.

This clonotype turned up a few times. The chain couples TRBV4-1 to TRBJ2-7, with 7 positions matching TRBD1. The length of the CDR3 is 14 residues. The germline V gene has CDR1 MGHRA and CDR2 YSYEKL. The trim removed 2 bases at V and 3 bases at J, leaving 4 bases unmatched. The DNA of the CDR3 is TGCGCCAGCAGCCAACCGGGACAGAGCTACGAGCAGTACGTC. Its protein product is CASSQPGQSYEQYV.